The clone carrying this T cell receptor beta chain turned up a few times. The data originate from a study of blood T cell repertoires in COVID-19. The CDR3 runs 13 residues. V was cut by 8 bases and J by 4 bases, with 14 bases left in between. Sequencing used immunoSEQ multiplex PCR; TCRdb keeps in-frame clones, though not all of them. The data contain about 330,000 clones, roughly 90% of them singletons. The chain links TRBV12-3 or TRBV12-4 to TRBJ1-2; D possibly corresponds to TRBD1 (6 bases). The sequence was obtained from a woman in her forties or fifties with active or convalescent COVID-19. The sample consisted of peripheral blood. The CDR3 loop reads CASSPGGGYGYTF. As DNA, the CDR3 is TGTGCCAGCTCTCCTGGGGGCGGCTATGGCTACACCTTC.